The present entry profiles one TCR beta chain with its context. This entry comes from a study of cytomegalovirus exposure and HLA in healthy donors. In the PCR, 60 Vbeta and 13 Jbeta primers were used. Only in-frame clones appear in the TCRdb table, and some are missing; sequencing was by immunoSEQ multiplex PCR. The repertoire holds roughly 150,000 clones, over 70% seen once, with under 9% in the top ten. Germline CDR1 reads SGHVS; CDR2 reads FQNEAQ. The V end was cut by 2 bases, the J end by 4 bases, with 6 bases between. The CDR3 contains 12 residues. The sample consisted of PBMCs. This TCR derives from a woman aged 35 to 49 in good health and CMV-seropositive. The rearrangement links TRBV7-8 to TRBJ2-7, with D possibly matching TRBD1 (5 bases). For the CDR3, the DNA is TGTGCCAGCAGCTTAACAGGATACGAGCAGTACTTC. This translates into CASSLTGYEQYF.